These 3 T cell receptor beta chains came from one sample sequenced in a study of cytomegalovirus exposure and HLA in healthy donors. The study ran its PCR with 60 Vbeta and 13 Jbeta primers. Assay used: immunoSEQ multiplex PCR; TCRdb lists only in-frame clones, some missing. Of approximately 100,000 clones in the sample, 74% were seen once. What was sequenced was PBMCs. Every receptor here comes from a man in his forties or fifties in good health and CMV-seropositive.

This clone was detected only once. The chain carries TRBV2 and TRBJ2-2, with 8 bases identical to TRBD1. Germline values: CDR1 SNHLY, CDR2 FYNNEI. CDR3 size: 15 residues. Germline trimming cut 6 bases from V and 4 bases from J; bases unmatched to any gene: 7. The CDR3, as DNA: TGTGCCAGCAGACCCGGACAGGGTTTCACCGGGGAGCTGTTTTTT. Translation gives CASRPGQGFTGELFF.

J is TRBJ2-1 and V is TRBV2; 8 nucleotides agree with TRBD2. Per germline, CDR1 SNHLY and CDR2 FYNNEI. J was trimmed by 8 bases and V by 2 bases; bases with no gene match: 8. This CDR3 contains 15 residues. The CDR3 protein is CASSESRGGSYEQFF. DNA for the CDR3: TGTGCCAGCAGTGAAAGCCGGGGGGGATCTTATGAGCAGTTCTTC.

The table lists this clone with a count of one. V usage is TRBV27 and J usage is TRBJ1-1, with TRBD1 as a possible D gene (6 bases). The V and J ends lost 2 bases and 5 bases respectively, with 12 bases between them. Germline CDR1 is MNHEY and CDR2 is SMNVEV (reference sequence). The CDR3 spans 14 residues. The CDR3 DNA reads TGTGCCAGCAGTTTAGAAGCTACAGGGACTGAAGCTTTCTTT. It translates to CASSLEATGTEAFF.